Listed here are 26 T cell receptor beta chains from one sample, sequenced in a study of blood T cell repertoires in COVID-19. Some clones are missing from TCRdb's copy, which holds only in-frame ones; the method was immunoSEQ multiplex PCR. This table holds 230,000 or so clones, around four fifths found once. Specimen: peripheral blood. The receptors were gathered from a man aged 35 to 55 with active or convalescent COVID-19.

The CDR3 loop is CASSQVGGGSYNEQFF. The CDR3 bases are TGCGCCAGCAGCCAAGTGGGCGGGGGGTCCTACAATGAGCAGTTCTTC. The rearrangement uses TRBV4-1 and TRBJ2-1, with 8 bases lining up with TRBD2. Germline CDR1 is MGHRA and CDR2 is YSYEKL. This CDR3 contains 16 residues. V gave up 1 base and J gave up 1 base; unmatched junction bases: 3.

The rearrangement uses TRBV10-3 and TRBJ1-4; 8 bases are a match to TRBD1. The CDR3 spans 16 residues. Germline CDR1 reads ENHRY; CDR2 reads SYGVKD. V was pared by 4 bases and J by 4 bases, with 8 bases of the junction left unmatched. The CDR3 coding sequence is TGTGCCATCAGTGTGAGCGCAGGGGGCCTTAATGAAAAACTGTTTTTT. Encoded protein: CAISVSAGGLNEKLFF.

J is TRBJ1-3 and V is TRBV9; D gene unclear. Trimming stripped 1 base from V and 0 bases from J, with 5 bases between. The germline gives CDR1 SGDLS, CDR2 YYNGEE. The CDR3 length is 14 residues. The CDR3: CASSVLSSGNTIYF. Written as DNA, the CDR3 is TGTGCCAGCAGCGTATTATCCTCTGGAAACACCATATATTTT.

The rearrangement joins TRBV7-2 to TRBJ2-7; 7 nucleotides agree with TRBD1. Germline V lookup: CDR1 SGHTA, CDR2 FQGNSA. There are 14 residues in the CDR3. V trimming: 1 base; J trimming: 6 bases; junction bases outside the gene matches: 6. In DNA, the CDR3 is TGTGCCAGCAGCTTAGATAAGGGGGCGTTCGAGCAGTACTTC. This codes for CASSLDKGAFEQYF.

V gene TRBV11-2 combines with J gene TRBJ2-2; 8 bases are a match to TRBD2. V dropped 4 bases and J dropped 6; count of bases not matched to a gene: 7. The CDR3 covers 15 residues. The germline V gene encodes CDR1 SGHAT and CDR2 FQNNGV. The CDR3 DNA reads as TGTGCCAGCAGCTCCCCGGGGGGGCCCGCCGGGGAGCTGTTTTTT. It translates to CASSSPGGPAGELFF.

This CDR3 is CASSENRGSLSNQPQHF. The CDR3 DNA reads TGTGCCAGCAGTGAAAATAGGGGCAGTCTGAGCAATCAGCCCCAGCATTTT. The V and J genes are TRBV2 and TRBJ1-5; D is perhaps TRBD1 (5 bases). Per germline, CDR1 SNHLY and CDR2 FYNNEI. Trimming pared 2 bases from V and 1 base from J, leaving 15 bases between. The CDR3 totals 17 residues.

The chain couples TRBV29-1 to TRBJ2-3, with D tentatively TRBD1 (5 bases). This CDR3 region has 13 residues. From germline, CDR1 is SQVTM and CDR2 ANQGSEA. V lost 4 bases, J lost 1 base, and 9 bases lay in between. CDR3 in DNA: TGCAGCGTTGCTCAGGGCGGCACAGATACGCAGTATTTT. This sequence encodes CSVAQGGTDTQYF.

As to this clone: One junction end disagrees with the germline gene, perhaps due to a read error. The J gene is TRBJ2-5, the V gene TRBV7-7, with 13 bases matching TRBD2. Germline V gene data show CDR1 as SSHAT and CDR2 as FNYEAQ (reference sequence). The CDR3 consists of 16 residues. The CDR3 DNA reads TGTGCTAGCAGCTCAGGGGGACTAGCGGGGCTAGAGACCCAGTACTTC. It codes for CASSSGGLAGLETQYF.

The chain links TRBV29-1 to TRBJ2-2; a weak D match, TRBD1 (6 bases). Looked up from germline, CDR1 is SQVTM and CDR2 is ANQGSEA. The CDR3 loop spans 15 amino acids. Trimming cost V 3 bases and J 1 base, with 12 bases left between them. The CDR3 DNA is TGCAGCGTTGAGGGCAGGGGAAGGAACACCGGGGAGCTGTTTTTT. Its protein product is CSVEGRGRNTGELFF.

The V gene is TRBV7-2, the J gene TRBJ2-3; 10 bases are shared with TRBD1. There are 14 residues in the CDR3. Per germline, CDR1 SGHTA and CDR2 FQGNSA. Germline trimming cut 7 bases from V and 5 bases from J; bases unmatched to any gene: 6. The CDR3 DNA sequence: TGTGCCAGCAACCCGGGACAGGGGATAGATACGCAGTATTTT. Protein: CASNPGQGIDTQYF.

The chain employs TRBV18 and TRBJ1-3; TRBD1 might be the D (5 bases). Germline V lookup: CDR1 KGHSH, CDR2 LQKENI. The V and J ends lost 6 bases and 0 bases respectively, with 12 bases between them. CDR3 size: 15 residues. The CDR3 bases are TGTGCCAGCTCCCCCGACAGAGTCTCTGGAAACACCATATATTTT. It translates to CASSPDRVSGNTIYF.

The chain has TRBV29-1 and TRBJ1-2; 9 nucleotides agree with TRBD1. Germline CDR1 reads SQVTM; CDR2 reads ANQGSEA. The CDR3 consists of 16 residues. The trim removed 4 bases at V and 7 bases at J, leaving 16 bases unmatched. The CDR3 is CSVAGGTGTVIRGYTF. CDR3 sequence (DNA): TGCAGCGTTGCAGGAGGGACAGGGACGGTCATACGTGGCTACACCTTC.

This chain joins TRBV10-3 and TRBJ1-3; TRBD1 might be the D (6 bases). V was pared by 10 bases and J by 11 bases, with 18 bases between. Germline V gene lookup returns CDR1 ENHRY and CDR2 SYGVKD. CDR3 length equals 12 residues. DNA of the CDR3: TGTGCCAGCAGGGGCCGGGAAAGAGCCATATATTTT. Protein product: CASRGRERAIYF.

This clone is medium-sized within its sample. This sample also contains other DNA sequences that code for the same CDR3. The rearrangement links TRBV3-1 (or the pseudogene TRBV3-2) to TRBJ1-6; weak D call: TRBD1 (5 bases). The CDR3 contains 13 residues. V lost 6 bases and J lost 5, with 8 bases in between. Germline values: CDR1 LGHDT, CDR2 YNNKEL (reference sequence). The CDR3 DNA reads TGTGCCAGCAGAGGGGTTGATAATTCACCCCTCCACTTT. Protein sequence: CASRGVDNSPLHF.

This CDR3 reads CASSTDRGSQPQHF. For the CDR3, the DNA is TGTGCCAGTAGTACCGACAGGGGTAGTCAGCCCCAGCATTTT. The chain has TRBV19 and TRBJ1-5; 8 nucleotides align to TRBD1. J gave up 6 bases and V 4 bases, and 5 bases lay outside the gene matches. The germline CDR1 and CDR2 sequences are LNHDA and SQIVND (reference sequence). The CDR3 has 14 amino acids.

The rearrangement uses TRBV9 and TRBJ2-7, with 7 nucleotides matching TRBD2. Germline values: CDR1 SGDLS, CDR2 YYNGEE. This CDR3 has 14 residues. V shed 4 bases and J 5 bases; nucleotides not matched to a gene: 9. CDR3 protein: CASSPGEGRNEQYF. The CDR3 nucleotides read TGTGCCAGCAGCCCCGGGGAGGGCCGGAACGAGCAGTACTTC.

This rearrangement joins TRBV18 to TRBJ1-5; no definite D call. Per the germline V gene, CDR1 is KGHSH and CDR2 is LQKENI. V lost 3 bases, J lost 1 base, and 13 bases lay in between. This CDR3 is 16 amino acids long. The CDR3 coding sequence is TGTGCCAGCTCACCTTTCGAAGGCGGAAGCAATCAGCCCCAGCATTTT. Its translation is CASSPFEGGSNQPQHF.

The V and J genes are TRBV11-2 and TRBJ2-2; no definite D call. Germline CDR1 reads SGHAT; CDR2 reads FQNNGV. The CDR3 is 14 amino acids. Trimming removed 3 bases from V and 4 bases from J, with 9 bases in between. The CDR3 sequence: CASSFGSGTGELFF. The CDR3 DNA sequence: TGTGCCAGCAGCTTTGGCAGTGGCACCGGGGAGCTGTTTTTT.

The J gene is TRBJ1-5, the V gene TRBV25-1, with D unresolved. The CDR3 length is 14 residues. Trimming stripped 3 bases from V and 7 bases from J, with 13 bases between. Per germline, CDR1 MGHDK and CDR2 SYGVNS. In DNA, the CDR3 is TGTGCCAGCAGTGATCTCGGGAGTCTCCAGCCCCAGCATTTT. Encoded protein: CASSDLGSLQPQHF.

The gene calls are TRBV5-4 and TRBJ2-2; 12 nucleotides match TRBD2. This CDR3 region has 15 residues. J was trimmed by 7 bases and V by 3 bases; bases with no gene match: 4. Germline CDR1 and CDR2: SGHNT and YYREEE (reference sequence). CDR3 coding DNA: TGTGCCAGCAGCTCTAGCGGGGGGGCTGACGGGGAGCTGTTTTTT. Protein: CASSSSGGADGELFF.

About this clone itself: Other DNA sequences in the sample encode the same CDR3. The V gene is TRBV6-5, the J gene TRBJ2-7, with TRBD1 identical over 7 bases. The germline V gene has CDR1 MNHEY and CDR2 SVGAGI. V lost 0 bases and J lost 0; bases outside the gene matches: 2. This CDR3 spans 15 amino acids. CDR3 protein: CASSYSAGGSYEQYF. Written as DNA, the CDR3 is TGTGCCAGCAGTTACTCGGCAGGGGGCTCCTACGAGCAGTACTTC.

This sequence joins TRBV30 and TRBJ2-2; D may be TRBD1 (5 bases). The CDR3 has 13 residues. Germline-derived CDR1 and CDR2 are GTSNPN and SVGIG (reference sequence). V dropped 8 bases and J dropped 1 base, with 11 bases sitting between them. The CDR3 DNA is TGTGCCGCGGCGCAGGGGAACACCGGGGAGCTGTTTTTT. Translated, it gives CAAAQGNTGELFF.

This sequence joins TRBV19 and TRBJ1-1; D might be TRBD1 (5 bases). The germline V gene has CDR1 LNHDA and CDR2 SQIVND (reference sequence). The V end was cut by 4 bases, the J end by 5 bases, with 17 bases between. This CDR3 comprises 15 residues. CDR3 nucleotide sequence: TGTGCCAGTAGTACAAGGGGACTTAGGGGAACTGAAGCTTTCTTT. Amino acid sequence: CASSTRGLRGTEAFF.

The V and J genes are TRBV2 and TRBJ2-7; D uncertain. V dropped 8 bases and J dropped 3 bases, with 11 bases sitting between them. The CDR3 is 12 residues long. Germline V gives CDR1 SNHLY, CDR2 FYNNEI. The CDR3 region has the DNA TGTGCCAGCGGTAGGAGTTACTACGAGCAGTACTTC. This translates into CASGRSYYEQYF. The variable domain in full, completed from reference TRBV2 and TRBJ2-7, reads EPEVTQTPSHQVTQMGQEVILRCVPISNHLYFYWYRQILGQKVEFLVSFYNNEISEKSEIFDDQFSVERPDGSNFTLKIRSTKLEDSAMYFCASGRSYYEQYFGPGTRLTVT.

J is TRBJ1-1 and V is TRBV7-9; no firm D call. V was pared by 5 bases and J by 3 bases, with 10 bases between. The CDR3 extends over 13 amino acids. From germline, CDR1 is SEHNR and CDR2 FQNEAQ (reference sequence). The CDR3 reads CASSRLEDTEAFF. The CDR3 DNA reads TGTGCCAGCAGCCGCCTGGAGGACACTGAAGCTTTCTTT. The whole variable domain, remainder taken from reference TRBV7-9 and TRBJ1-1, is DTGVSQNPRHKITKRGQNVTFRCDPISEHNRLYWYRQTLGQGPEFLTYFQNEAQLEKSRLLSDRFSAERPKGSFSTLEIQRTEQGDSAMYLCASSRLEDTEAFFGQGTRLTVV.

In nucleotides, the CDR3 is TGTGCCAGCAGACCTAAGACTGAGAGCTCCTACAATGAGCAGTTCTTC. It codes for CASRPKTESSYNEQFF. The chain uses TRBV6-2 or TRBV6-3 and TRBJ2-1; D is unclear. V was trimmed by 6 bases and J by 0 bases, leaving 15 bases between them. Germline assignment: CDR1 MNHEY and CDR2 SVGEGT. This CDR3 is 16 amino acids long.